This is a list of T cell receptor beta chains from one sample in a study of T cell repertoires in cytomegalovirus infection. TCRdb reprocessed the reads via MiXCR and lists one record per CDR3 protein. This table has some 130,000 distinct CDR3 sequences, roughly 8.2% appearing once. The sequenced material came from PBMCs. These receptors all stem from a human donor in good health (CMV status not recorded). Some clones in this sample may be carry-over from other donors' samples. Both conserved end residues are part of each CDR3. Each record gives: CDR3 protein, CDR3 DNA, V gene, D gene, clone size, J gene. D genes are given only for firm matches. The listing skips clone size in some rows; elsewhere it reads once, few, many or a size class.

CDR3: CASSLQSRQGNEKLFF
DNA: TGTGCCAGCAGCTTACAGTCCAGACAGGGAAATGAAAAACTGTTTTTT
V: TRBV7-2
D: TRBD1
size: many
J: TRBJ1-4

CDR3: CSGGTGAYEQYF
DNA: TGCAGCGGGGGGACAGGGGCCTACGAGCAGTACTTC
V: TRBV29-1
D: TRBD1
size: -
J: TRBJ2-7

CDR3: CASKGRGNPRVEEAQYF
DNA: TGTGCCAGTAAGGGGCGTGGAAACCCTCGGGTAGAGGAGGCCCAGTACTTC
V: TRBV19
D: -
size: -
J: TRBJ2-5

CDR3: CASSLLPSGRTGELFF
DNA: TGTGCCAGCAGTTTACTCCCTAGCGGGAGAACCGGGGAGCTGTTTTTT
V: TRBV27
D: TRBD2
size: -
J: TRBJ2-2

CDR3: CASSQVGTGANEQFF
DNA: TGTGCCAGCAGCCAAGTTGGGACAGGGGCGAATGAGCAGTTCTTC
V: TRBV4-2
D: TRBD1
size: -
J: TRBJ2-1

CDR3: CASRIGTDNSPLHF
DNA: TGTGCCAGCCGTATCGGGACTGATAATTCACCCCTCCACTTT
V: TRBV9
D: -
size: many
J: TRBJ1-6

CDR3: CASSLLRVQETQYF
DNA: TGTGCCAGCAGCTTACTCAGGGTCCAAGAGACCCAGTACTTC
V: TRBV7-9
D: -
size: few
J: TRBJ2-5

CDR3: CSASQRYEQYF
DNA: TGCAGTGCTTCACAGCGCTACGAGCAGTACTTC
V: TRBV20-1
D: -
size: -
J: TRBJ2-7

CDR3: CASIDNLNTGELFF
DNA: TGTGCCAGCATAGACAATCTGAACACCGGGGAGCTGTTTTTT
V: TRBV3-1
D: -
size: many
J: TRBJ2-2

CDR3: CASSSGTPNTEAFF
DNA: TGTGCCAGCAGCTCGGGGACACCGAACACTGAAGCTTTCTTT
V: TRBV7-8
D: -
size: many
J: TRBJ1-1

CDR3: CSAHAGPLNTEAFF
DNA: TGCAGTGCCCACGCCGGGCCTTTGAACACTGAAGCTTTCTTT
V: TRBV20-1
D: -
size: few
J: TRBJ1-1

CDR3: CASTSGRGTQYF
DNA: TGTGCCAGCACTAGCGGACGGGGGACCCAGTACTTC
V: TRBV12-3/TRBV12-4
D: TRBD2
size: many
J: TRBJ2-5

CDR3: CASSEASARVLTF
DNA: TGTGCCAGCAGTGAAGCGTCAGCGAGGGTCCTGACTTTC
V: TRBV2
D: -
size: -
J: TRBJ2-6

CDR3: CNAKPPRLQETQYF
DNA: TGCAATGCAAAACCTCCTCGGCTGCAAGAGACCCAGTACTTC
V: TRBV20-1
D: -
size: few
J: TRBJ2-5

CDR3: CASSSQIATEQFF
DNA: TGTGCCAGTAGTAGCCAAATAGCTACTGAGCAGTTCTTC
V: TRBV19
D: -
size: many
J: TRBJ2-1

CDR3: CASSLGKGNTEDFF
DNA: TGTGCCAGCAGTCTGGGAAAGGGAAACACTGAAGATTTCTTT
V: TRBV12-3/TRBV12-4
D: -
size: -
J: TRBJ1-1

CDR3: CASTGTSTGGAYGYTF
DNA: TGTGCCAGCACCGGCACGAGCACCGGAGGGGCCTATGGCTACACCTTC
V: TRBV5-4
D: -
size: many
J: TRBJ1-2

CDR3: CASSYSEGLTEAFF
DNA: TGTGCCAGCAGTTACTCGGAGGGCCTCACTGAAGCTTTCTTT
V: TRBV6-2/TRBV6-3
D: -
size: many
J: TRBJ1-1

CDR3: CASSESSGGQETQYF
DNA: TGTGCCAGCTCGGAATCATCTGGGGGACAAGAGACCCAGTACTTC
V: TRBV18
D: -
size: many
J: TRBJ2-5

CDR3: CASARSAEQFF
DNA: TGTGCCAGCGCTCGGTCCGCTGAGCAGTTCTTC
V: TRBV9
D: -
size: -
J: TRBJ2-1

CDR3: CASKEGPPITYEQYF
DNA: TGTGCCAGCAAAGAGGGTCCACCGATAACCTACGAGCAGTACTTC
V: TRBV6-5
D: -
size: many
J: TRBJ2-7

CDR3: CASSLMSRAGNTEAFF
DNA: TGTGCCAGCAGTTTAATGTCCCGGGCGGGGAACACTGAAGCTTTCTTT
V: TRBV28
D: -
size: -
J: TRBJ1-1

CDR3: CASSFGRGGNNEQYF
DNA: TGCGCCAGCAGCTTCGGGCGGGGGGGGAATAACGAGCAGTACTTC
V: TRBV5-1
D: TRBD2
size: once
J: TRBJ2-7

CDR3: CSVGSNTGELFF
DNA: TGCAGCGTCGGGAGTAACACCGGGGAGCTGTTTTTT
V: TRBV29-1
D: -
size: -
J: TRBJ2-2

CDR3: CASSLVSWDSTVGYTF
DNA: TGTGCCAGCAGCTTAGTGAGTTGGGACAGCACGGTTGGCTACACCTTC
V: TRBV7-6
D: TRBD1
size: many
J: TRBJ1-2

CDR3: CSARQYDSNQPQHF
DNA: TGCAGTGCTAGACAGTACGATAGCAATCAGCCCCAGCATTTT
V: TRBV20-1
D: -
size: many
J: TRBJ1-5

CDR3: CASSSLGGGNYNEQFF
DNA: TGTGCCAGCAGTTCCCTTGGAGGGGGGAATTACAATGAGCAGTTCTTC
V: TRBV28
D: -
size: many
J: TRBJ2-1

CDR3: CASSEWLAGARQETQYF
DNA: TGTGCCAGCAGTGAATGGCTAGCGGGTGCCCGCCAAGAGACCCAGTACTTC
V: TRBV2
D: TRBD2
size: many
J: TRBJ2-5

CDR3: CASRFPGQGGSTEAFF
DNA: TGTGCCAGCAGGTTTCCGGGACAGGGGGGAAGTACTGAAGCTTTCTTT
V: TRBV6-6
D: TRBD1
size: many
J: TRBJ1-1